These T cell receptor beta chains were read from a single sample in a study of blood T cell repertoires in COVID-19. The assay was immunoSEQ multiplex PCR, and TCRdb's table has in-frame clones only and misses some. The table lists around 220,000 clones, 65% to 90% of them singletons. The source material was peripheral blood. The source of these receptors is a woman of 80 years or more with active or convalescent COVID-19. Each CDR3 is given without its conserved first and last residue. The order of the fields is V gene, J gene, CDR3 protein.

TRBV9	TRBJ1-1	ASSVVDTEAF
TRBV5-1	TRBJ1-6	ASSLGTGSNHSPLH
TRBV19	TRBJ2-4	ASSISVVAGDIQY
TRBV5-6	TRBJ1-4	ASSTQAGDEKLF
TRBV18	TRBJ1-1	ASSPAREAEAF
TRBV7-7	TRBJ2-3	ASSKGTSRRTDTQY
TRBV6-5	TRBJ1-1	ASSYLGGTEAF
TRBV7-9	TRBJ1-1	ASTILDRLNTEAF
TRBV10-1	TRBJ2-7	ASSPGQGYQEQY
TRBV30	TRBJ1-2	AWSLRPGYGYT
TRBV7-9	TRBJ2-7	ASSPRGGTEQY
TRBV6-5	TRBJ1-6	ASSQTGPYNSPLH
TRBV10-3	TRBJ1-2	AISPGQSYGYT
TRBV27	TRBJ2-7	ASSQQGTRFYEQY
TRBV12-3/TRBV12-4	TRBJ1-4	ASSHQGLEKLF
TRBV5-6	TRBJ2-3	ASSLDLKSTDTQY
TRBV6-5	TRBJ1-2	ASSYGASTNYGYT
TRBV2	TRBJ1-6	ASSDGDRNSPLH